Shown below are 16 T cell receptor beta chains from a single sample sequenced in a study of blood T cell repertoires in COVID-19. The assay was immunoSEQ multiplex PCR, and TCRdb's table has in-frame clones only and misses some. Of roughly 200,000 clones listed, 85% to 90% are singletons. Sequenced sample: PBMCs or T cells enriched from blood (not recorded which). These receptor sequences come from a woman aged 40-49 years with acute COVID-19.

This rearrangement joins TRBV29-1 to TRBJ2-5; 8 bases match TRBD1. Germline V CDR1 and CDR2: SQVTM, ANQGSEA. With V trimmed by 0 bases and J by 8 bases, 5 bases remained unmatched. CDR3 length equals 13 residues. The CDR3 coding sequence is TGCAGCGTTGAAGACCGGGACAGGACCACCCAGTACTTC. Translated, it gives CSVEDRDRTTQYF.

The V gene is TRBV30, the J gene TRBJ1-4; a weak D match, TRBD1 (6 bases). Germline CDR1 is GTSNPN and CDR2 is SVGIG (reference sequence). V lost 0 bases, J lost 5 bases, and 13 bases lay in between. This CDR3 contains 15 residues. CDR3 sequence (DNA): TGTGCCTGGAGTGTTAAGGGGGGGGCAAATGAAAAACTGTTTTTT. It encodes CAWSVKGGANEKLFF.

The sample holds one count of this clone. This sequence joins TRBV7-2 and TRBJ2-7; a weak D match, TRBD1 (6 bases). V was shortened by 5 bases and J by 3 bases, with 14 bases between the two germline ends. Per germline, CDR1 SGHTA and CDR2 FQGNSA. The CDR3 contains 14 residues. The DNA of the CDR3 is TGTGCCAGCAGCCCTTCGACAGGCAGCTACGAGCAGTACTTC. This sequence encodes CASSPSTGSYEQYF.

This chain uses TRBV6-2 or TRBV6-3 with TRBJ1-5, with 8 bases that match TRBD1. From germline, CDR1 is MNHEY and CDR2 SVGEGT. The CDR3 has 15 residues. Trimming removed 4 bases from V and 2 bases from J; junction bases left unmatched: 4. CDR3 loop: CASSSPGQGNQPQHF. The CDR3 coding sequence is TGTGCCAGCAGTTCTCCGGGACAGGGCAATCAGCCCCAGCATTTT.

The chain combines TRBV10-1 with TRBJ1-1; D unresolved. Germline loops: CDR1 WNHNN, CDR2 SYGVQD (reference sequence). This CDR3 has 13 residues. The V and J ends lost 2 bases and 5 bases respectively, with 9 bases between them. Here the CDR3 reads CASSEAGNTEAFF. CDR3 nucleotide sequence: TGCGCCAGCAGTGAGGCGGGAAATACTGAAGCTTTCTTT.

Here the CDR3 reads CASSELVAGLTDTQYF. The CDR3 DNA reads TGTGCCAGCAGTGAATTAGTGGCGGGGCTCACAGATACGCAGTATTTT. The V gene is TRBV25-1, the J gene TRBJ2-3; TRBD2 might be the D (6 bases). The V end was cut by 1 base, the J end by 2 bases, with 13 bases between. Germline CDR1 reads MGHDK; CDR2 reads SYGVNS. This CDR3 contains 16 residues.

The chain carries TRBV9 and TRBJ2-3, with TRBD1 identical over 10 bases. In germline, CDR1 is SGDLS, CDR2 YYNGEE. Unmatched junction bases numbered 3, after V lost 3 bases and J lost 2 bases. The CDR3 totals 15 residues. DNA for the CDR3: TGTGCCAGCAGCGCGACAGGGGGCCCCACAGATACGCAGTATTTT. Encoded protein: CASSATGGPTDTQYF.

On this clone itself: The same CDR3 also results from other DNA sequences found in this sample. The V and J genes are TRBV6-5 and TRBJ2-7, with 7 bases matching TRBD1. J was trimmed by 3 bases and V by 0 bases; bases with no gene match: 2. This CDR3 spans 14 amino acids. In germline, CDR1 is MNHEY, CDR2 SVGAGI. Here the CDR3 DNA reads TGTGCCAGCAGTTACTCCCGACAGGGCTACGAGCAGTACTTC. The encoded protein is CASSYSRQGYEQYF.

This clone was seen just once. CDR3 in amino acids: CASSVAGSGTDTQYF. Here the CDR3 DNA reads TGTGCCAGCAGCGTAGCTGGATCAGGGACAGATACGCAGTATTTT. The chain couples TRBV9 to TRBJ2-3; D might be TRBD1 (5 bases). This CDR3 is 15 amino acids long. Germline V gene sequence: CDR1 SGDLS, CDR2 YYNGEE. Trimming pared 0 bases from V and 3 bases from J, leaving 11 bases between.

In its sample, this clone was seen once. The rearrangement links TRBV3-1 (or the pseudogene TRBV3-2) to TRBJ2-5; D might be TRBD2 (6 bases). Germline CDR1 is LGHDT and CDR2 is YNNKEL (reference sequence). Trimming removed 0 bases at V and 8 bases at J, with 13 bases between. This CDR3 comprises 14 residues. CDR3 sequence reads: CASSQDLRGTTQYF. The CDR3 DNA is TGTGCCAGCAGCCAAGATCTACGGGGGACTACCCAGTACTTC.

J is TRBJ1-1 and V is TRBV5-5; 7 positions agree with TRBD1. The V gene's germline CDR1 is SGHKS and CDR2 YYEKEE (reference sequence). This CDR3 has 15 residues. V lost 1 base to trimming and J lost 5 bases; unmatched junction nucleotides: 8. The CDR3 loop reads CASSLIGTAVTEAFF. The CDR3 DNA sequence: TGTGCCAGCAGCTTGATCGGGACAGCTGTAACTGAAGCTTTCTTT.

The chain recombines TRBV7-3 with TRBJ2-3; 8 bases fit TRBD2. The CDR3 has 15 residues. Trimming at V came to 4 bases and at J to 4 bases, leaving 7 bases not matched to a gene. Germline CDR1 SGHTA, CDR2 FQGTGA. The CDR3 spells CASSSGGGVADTQYF. The CDR3, as DNA: TGTGCCAGCAGCTCGGGAGGGGGAGTGGCAGATACGCAGTATTTT.

There are many counts of this clone. The V call is TRBV7-9, the J call TRBJ2-3; maybe TRBD2 (6 bases). Germline CDR1 SEHNR, CDR2 FQNEAQ (reference sequence). V dropped 5 bases and J dropped 8 bases, with 11 bases sitting between them. The CDR3 runs 12 residues. The CDR3 sequence is CASSTGTSTQYF. The CDR3 bases are TGTGCCAGCAGCACCGGGACTTCTACGCAGTATTTT. The complete variable domain, with remaining parts taken from reference TRBV7-9 and TRBJ2-3, reads DTGVSQNPRHKITKRGQNVTFRCDPISEHNRLYWYRQTLGQGPEFLTYFQNEAQLEKSRLLSDRFSAERPKGSFSTLEIQRTEQGDSAMYLCASSTGTSTQYFGPGTRLTVL.

The chain recombines TRBV7-9 with TRBJ1-3, with D uncertain. This CDR3 comprises 16 residues. V was clipped by 5 bases and J by 1 base, with 15 bases between them. Germline V gene lookup returns CDR1 SEHNR and CDR2 FQNEAQ (reference sequence). The CDR3 nucleotides read TGTGCCAGCAGCAATCCAGGACTGGTGTCTGGAAACACCATATATTTT. It specifies CASSNPGLVSGNTIYF.

This chain links TRBV4-2 with TRBJ1-1, with a tentative D call TRBD1 (6 bases). From germline, CDR1 is LGHNA and CDR2 YNFKEQ. Trimming took off 0 bases at V and 3 bases at J, with 17 bases between the two ends. CDR3 length: 17 residues. The CDR3 is CASSQDGGGVVYTEAFF. CDR3 in DNA: TGTGCCAGCAGCCAAGACGGAGGGGGGGTCGTTTACACTGAAGCTTTCTTT.

Here the CDR3 reads CASSNSGRVYNEQFF. The CDR3 DNA is TGTGCCAGCAGCAATAGCGGGAGGGTCTACAATGAGCAGTTCTTC. The chain carries TRBV6-2 or TRBV6-3 and TRBJ2-1; 11 bases line up with TRBD2. V lost 6 bases and J lost 3; bases outside the gene matches: 4. The germline V gene encodes CDR1 MNHEY and CDR2 SVGEGT. The CDR3 totals 15 residues.